This T cell receptor beta chain emerged from a study of OX40 agonist ivuxolimab in advanced cancers. Study background: With a range of roughly 23 to 85, age averaged 60 years, and roughly 80% were male. Three individuals attained partial responses, comprising one hepatocellular carcinoma case and two cutaneous melanoma cases.

CDR1 and CDR2 (germline): MDHEN, SYDVKM. V was trimmed by 3 bases and J by 4 bases, leaving 15 bases between them. The CDR3 consists of 15 residues. In regard to this clone: Its antigen is not known.

The assay was immunoSEQ multiplex PCR, and TCRdb's table has in-frame clones only and misses some. The sample lists around 67,000 clones, 88% occurring once. Study observations and caveats: More expanded clones were found, on average, in CD8+ than in CD4+ T cells.

This sequence originates from an adult with an advanced solid tumor such as melanoma, head and neck, liver or kidney cancer. The sequencing here drew on CD4+ or CD8+ T cells sorted from blood, taken in a trial of the OX40 agonist ivuxolimab. The gene calls are TRBV28 and TRBJ1-2; D perhaps matches TRBD1 (6 bases). CDR3 loop: CASSLGASRGYGYTF. For the CDR3, the DNA is TGTGCCAGCAGTTTGGGGGCAAGTAGGGGCTATGGCTACACCTTC.